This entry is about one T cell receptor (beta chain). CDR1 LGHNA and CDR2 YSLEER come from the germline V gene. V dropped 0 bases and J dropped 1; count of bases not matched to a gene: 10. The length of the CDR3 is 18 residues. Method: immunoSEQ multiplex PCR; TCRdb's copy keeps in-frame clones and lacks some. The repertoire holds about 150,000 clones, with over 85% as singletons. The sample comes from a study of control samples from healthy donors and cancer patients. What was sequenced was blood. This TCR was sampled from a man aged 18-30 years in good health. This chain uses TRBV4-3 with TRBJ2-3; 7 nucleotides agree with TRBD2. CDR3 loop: CASSQDFPQRGGTDTQYF. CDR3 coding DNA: TGCGCCAGCAGCCAAGATTTCCCGCAGCGGGGCGGCACAGATACGCAGTATTTT.